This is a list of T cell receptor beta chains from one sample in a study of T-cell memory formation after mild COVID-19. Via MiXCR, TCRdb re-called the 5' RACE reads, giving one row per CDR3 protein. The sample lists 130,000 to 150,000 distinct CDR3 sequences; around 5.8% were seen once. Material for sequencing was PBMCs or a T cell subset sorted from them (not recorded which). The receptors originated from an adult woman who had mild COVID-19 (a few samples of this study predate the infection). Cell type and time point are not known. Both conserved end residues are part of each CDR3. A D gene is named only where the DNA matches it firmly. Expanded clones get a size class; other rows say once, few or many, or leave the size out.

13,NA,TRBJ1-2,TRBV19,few,CASSIPPDYGYTF,TGTGCCAGTAGTATACCGCCCGACTATGGCTACACCTTC
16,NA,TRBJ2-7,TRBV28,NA,CASSPTGGRGPYEQYF,TGTGCCAGCAGTCCAACCGGTGGCAGGGGACCCTACGAGCAGTACTTC
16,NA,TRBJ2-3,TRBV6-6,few,CASRKGEVVSTDTQYF,TGTGCCAGCAGGAAAGGAGAGGTCGTGAGCACAGATACGCAGTATTTT
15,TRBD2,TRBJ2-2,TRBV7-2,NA,CASSLRLAATGELFF,TGTGCCAGCAGCTTGCGGCTAGCGGCCACCGGGGAGCTGTTTTTT
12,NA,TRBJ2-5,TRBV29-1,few,CSVIPGEETQYF,TGCAGCGTTATTCCCGGGGAAGAGACCCAGTACTTC
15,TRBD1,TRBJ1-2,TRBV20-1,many,CSARIRDRGMYGYTF,TGCAGTGCTAGGATCCGGGACAGGGGAATGTATGGCTACACCTTC
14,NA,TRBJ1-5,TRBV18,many,CASSPPGVEQPQHF,TGTGCCAGCTCACCACCGGGGGTAGAGCAGCCCCAGCATTTT
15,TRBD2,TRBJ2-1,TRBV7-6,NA,CASSRRGGLNSEQFF,TGTGCCAGCAGCCGCCGGGGGGGGCTCAATTCCGAGCAGTTCTTC
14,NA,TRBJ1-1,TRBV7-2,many,CASSLGRQNTEAFF,TGTGCCAGCAGCTTAGGACGGCAGAACACTGAAGCTTTCTTT
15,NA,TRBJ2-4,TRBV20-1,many,CSVDRTNLAKNIQYF,TGCAGCGTTGACCGGACAAACCTAGCCAAAAACATTCAGTACTTC
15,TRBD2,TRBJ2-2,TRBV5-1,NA,CASSRPGGFAGELFF,TGCGCCAGCAGCCGACCGGGGGGATTCGCCGGGGAGCTGTTTTTT
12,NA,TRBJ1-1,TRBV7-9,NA,CASHKGNTEAFF,TGTGCCAGCCATAAGGGGAACACTGAAGCTTTCTTT
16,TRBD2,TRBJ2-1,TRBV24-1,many,CATSEPSSGSYNEQFF,TGTGCCACCAGTGAACCGTCTAGCGGGTCCTACAATGAGCAGTTCTTC
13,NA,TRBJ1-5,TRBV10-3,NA,CAISDRGNQPQHF,TGTGCCATCAGTGATAGGGGGAATCAGCCCCAGCATTTT
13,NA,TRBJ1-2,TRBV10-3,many,CAISSGQRDGYTF,TGTGCCATCAGTTCAGGGCAACGGGATGGCTACACCTTC
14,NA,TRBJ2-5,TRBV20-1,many,CSAPIPGEKETQYF,TGCAGTGCCCCCATTCCCGGGGAAAAAGAGACCCAGTACTTC